One and the same sample provided the 8 T cell receptor beta chains below, sequenced in a study of T cells in localized non-small cell lung cancer. Only in-frame clones appear in the TCRdb table, and some are missing; sequencing was by immunoSEQ multiplex PCR. The table includes 100,000 to 150,000 clones, 80% to 90% detected once. Sample: peripheral blood, taken before any cancer treatment. The receptors shown here come from an older female donor with stage I lung adenocarcinoma.

The chain links TRBV19 to TRBJ1-1; D gene unclear. Between the trimmed V and J ends, which lost 1 base and 1 base, there was a span of 7 bases. There are 14 residues in the CDR3. Germline-derived CDR1 and CDR2 are LNHDA and SQIVND (reference sequence). Here the CDR3 reads CASSIGGRNTEAFF. The CDR3 nucleotides are TGTGCCAGTAGTATAGGCGGCAGGAACACTGAAGCTTTCTTT.

This clone was seen a handful of times. This chain links TRBV5-1 with TRBJ2-3, with D unclear. Trimming took off 4 bases at V and 4 bases at J, with 16 bases between the two ends. Germline V lookup: CDR1 SGHRS, CDR2 YFSETQ. The CDR3 contains 15 residues. The CDR3 sequence is CASSPQAPWADTQYF. The CDR3 DNA reads TGCGCCAGCAGCCCCCAGGCGCCCTGGGCAGATACGCAGTATTTT.

The V call is TRBV6-5, the J call TRBJ2-1; D tentatively fits TRBD1 or TRBD2 (5 bases each). Germline CDR1 and CDR2: MNHEY and SVGAGI. CDR3 length: 13 residues. Trimming left V 6 bases short and J 9 bases short, with 15 bases between. The DNA of the CDR3 is TGTGCCAGCAGCCAGGGTGGGGGAATTGAGCAGTTCTTC. Encoded protein: CASSQGGGIEQFF.

The CDR3, as DNA: TGTGCCGGACCCAGACCGAGTGCCTACGAGCAGTACTTC. This codes for CAGPRPSAYEQYF. This chain uses TRBV21-1 with TRBJ2-7. TRBV21-1 is a documented pseudogene. The CDR3 consists of 13 residues.

This rearrangement joins TRBV18 to TRBJ2-2, with D perhaps matching TRBD1 (6 bases). The germline gives CDR1 KGHSH, CDR2 LQKENI. V lost 4 bases to trimming and J lost 6 bases, with 9 bases between them. The CDR3 is 13 residues long. The DNA for the CDR3 is TGTGCCAGCTCACTACAGGGTTCCGGGGAGCTGTTTTTT. This translates into CASSLQGSGELFF.

The chain has TRBV10-1 and TRBJ2-1; 7 bases are a match to TRBD2. CDR3 length equals 13 residues. Germline CDR1 is WNHNN and CDR2 is SYGVQD (reference sequence). The J segment lost 8 bases and the V segment lost 2 bases, leaving 3 bases of the junction unmatched. The CDR3 sequence: CASSEGGGYEQFF. In nucleotides, the CDR3 is TGCGCCAGCAGTGAGGGGGGAGGGTATGAGCAGTTCTTC.

Here the CDR3 reads CASSVDRASFNEQFF. CDR3 nucleotide sequence: TGTGCCAGCAGTGTCGACAGGGCTTCTTTCAATGAGCAGTTCTTC. V is TRBV2 and J is TRBJ2-1; TRBD1 matches 7 bases. Trimming at V came to 4 bases and at J to 6 bases, leaving 9 bases not matched to a gene. There are 15 residues in the CDR3. Germline CDR1 SNHLY, CDR2 FYNNEI.

The V call is TRBV28, the J call TRBJ2-7; perhaps TRBD2 as D (6 bases). There are 13 residues in the CDR3. Per the germline V gene, CDR1 is MDHEN and CDR2 is SYDVKM. V lost 2 bases to trimming and J lost 3 bases, with 8 bases between them. The CDR3 region has the DNA TGTGCCAGCAGTTTAGCGGGGAGCTACGAGCAGTACTTC. Translating gives CASSLAGSYEQYF.